This T cell receptor beta chain originates from a study of cytomegalovirus exposure and HLA in healthy donors. PCR used 60 Vbeta primers and 13 Jbeta primers. Clones were sequenced by immunoSEQ multiplex PCR, and TCRdb holds only the in-frame ones, with some missing. The table has 150,000 or so clones, less than 85% seen once. From germline, CDR1 is SGHRS and CDR2 YFSETQ. With V trimmed by 4 bases and J by 7 bases, 8 bases remained unmatched. The CDR3 contains 14 residues. The receptor was isolated from a woman aged 55-70 years in good health and CMV-seropositive. This chain links TRBV5-1 with TRBJ1-2, with TRBD1 identical over 9 bases. Sequenced input: PBMCs. CDR3 coding DNA: TGCGCCAGCAGCCCTGGGACAGGGTTTGGTGGCTACACCTTC. Its protein is CASSPGTGFGGYTF.